These 6 T cell receptor beta chains were sequenced from one sample in a study of chemoradiotherapy in HPV16-positive cancers. Repertoires were generated with immunoSEQ multiplex PCR, while TCRdb's copy carries only in-frame clones and drops some. The sample lists some 15,000 clones, about 72% seen once, with approximately 1.4% in the top ten. Sample acquisition took place from a patient who underwent chemoradiotherapy. These receptors all stem from a human donor with HPV-associated anogenital cancer.

The J gene is TRBJ1-1, the V gene TRBV30; D is uncertain. The ends were cut back, 2 bases at V and 9 bases at J, with 10 bases in the middle. CDR3 length: 11 amino acids. Germline CDR1 and CDR2: GTSNPN and SVGIG (reference sequence). CDR3 protein: CAWSFSVQAFF. The CDR3 DNA reads TGTGCCTGGAGTTTCTCGGTGCAAGCTTTCTTT.

The chain joins TRBV4-2 to TRBJ1-3, with D maybe TRBD1 (6 bases). The ends were cut back, 0 bases at V and 0 bases at J, with 18 bases in the middle. Germline V gene lookup returns CDR1 LGHNA and CDR2 YNFKEQ. This CDR3 is built from 19 residues. The CDR3 DNA follows: TGTGCCAGCAGCCAAGATGATTTAGGGGGGTATGGCTCTGGAAACACCATATATTTT. It is translated as CASSQDDLGGYGSGNTIYF.

The sample holds a few counts of this clone. J is TRBJ1-2 and V is TRBV4-2; D is ambiguous. Germline-derived CDR1 and CDR2 are LGHNA and YNFKEQ. This CDR3 contains 14 residues. Trimming took off 0 bases at V and 4 bases at J, with 9 bases between the two ends. The CDR3 nucleotides read TGTGCCAGCAGCCAAGAGATGGAGACCTATGGCTACACCTTC. Protein sequence: CASSQEMETYGYTF.

The chain uses TRBV5-5 and TRBJ1-4, with unresolved D. The CDR3 is 16 amino acids. Between the trimmed V and J ends, which lost 5 bases and 5 bases, there was a span of 19 bases. Germline V gives CDR1 SGHKS, CDR2 YYEKEE (reference sequence). The DNA for the CDR3 is TGTGCCAGCAGTTATATGCCGGGATCCGAAAATGAAAAACTGTTTTTT. Its translation: CASSYMPGSENEKLFF.

This sequence joins TRBV19 and TRBJ1-2, with D perhaps matching TRBD1 (6 bases). V was cut by 3 bases and J by 6 bases, with 11 bases left in between. Looked up from germline, CDR1 is LNHDA and CDR2 is SQIVND (reference sequence). CDR3 size: 13 residues. The CDR3 nucleotides are TGTGCCAGTAGTATGCGACAGGCAGATGGCTACACCTTC. Translated, it gives CASSMRQADGYTF.

This clone appeared once. The genes are TRBV18 and TRBJ1-1, with D possibly being TRBD1 (6 bases). V lost 5 bases and J 3 bases, leaving 13 bases between the germline ends. Germline CDR1 reads KGHSH; CDR2 reads LQKENI. The CDR3 totals 14 residues. The CDR3 DNA reads as TGTGCCAGCTCAATCCAGGGGCGGGACACTGAAGCTTTCTTT. This codes for CASSIQGRDTEAFF. Combining the CDR3 with reference TRBV18 and TRBJ1-1 gives the whole variable domain NAGVMQNPRHLVRRRGQEARLRCSPMKGHSHVYWYRQLPEEGLKFMVYLQKENIIDESGMPKERFSAEFPKEGPSILRIQQVVRGDSAAYFCASSIQGRDTEAFFGQGTRLTVV.